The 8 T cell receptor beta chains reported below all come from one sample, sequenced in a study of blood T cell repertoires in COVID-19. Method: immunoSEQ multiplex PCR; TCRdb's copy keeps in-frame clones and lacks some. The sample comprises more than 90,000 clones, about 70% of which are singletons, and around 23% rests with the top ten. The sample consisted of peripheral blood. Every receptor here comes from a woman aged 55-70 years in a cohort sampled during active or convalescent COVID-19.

CDR3 nucleotides: TGTGCCACCAGCAGAGTAGGGCAGGGAGGGCCCTATGGCTACACCTTC. This encodes CATSRVGQGGPYGYTF. The gene calls are TRBV15 and TRBJ1-2; tentatively, D is TRBD1 (5 bases). CDR3 length: 16 residues. Germline assignment: CDR1 LNHNV and CDR2 YYDKDF (reference sequence). V dropped 1 base and J dropped 4 bases, with 16 bases sitting between them.

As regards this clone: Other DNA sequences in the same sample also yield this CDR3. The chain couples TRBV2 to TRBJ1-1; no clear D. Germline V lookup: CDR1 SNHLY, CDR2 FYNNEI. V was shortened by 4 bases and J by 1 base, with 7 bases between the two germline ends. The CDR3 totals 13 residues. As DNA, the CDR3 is TGTGCCAGCAGTGTTCAAGCGAACACTGAAGCTTTCTTT. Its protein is CASSVQANTEAFF.

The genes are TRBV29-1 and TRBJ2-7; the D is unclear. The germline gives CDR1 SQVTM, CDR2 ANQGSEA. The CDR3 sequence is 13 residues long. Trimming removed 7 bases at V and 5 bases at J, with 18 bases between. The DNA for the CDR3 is TGCAGCGCGTCTCGGTCCCGGGTTAACGAGCAGTACTTC. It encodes CSASRSRVNEQYF.

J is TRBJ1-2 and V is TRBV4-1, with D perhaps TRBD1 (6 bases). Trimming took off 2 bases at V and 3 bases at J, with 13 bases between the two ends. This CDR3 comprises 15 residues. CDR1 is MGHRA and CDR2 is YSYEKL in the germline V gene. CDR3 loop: CASSQRTAVYYGYTF. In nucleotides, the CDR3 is TGCGCCAGCAGCCAACGGACAGCCGTGTACTATGGCTACACCTTC.

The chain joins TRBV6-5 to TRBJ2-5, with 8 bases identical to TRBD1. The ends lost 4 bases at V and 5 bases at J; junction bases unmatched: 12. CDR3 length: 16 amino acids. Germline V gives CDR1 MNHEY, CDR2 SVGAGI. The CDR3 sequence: CASSSLGQGTAETQYF. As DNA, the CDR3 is TGTGCCAGCAGTTCCCTCGGACAGGGTACAGCGGAGACCCAGTACTTC.

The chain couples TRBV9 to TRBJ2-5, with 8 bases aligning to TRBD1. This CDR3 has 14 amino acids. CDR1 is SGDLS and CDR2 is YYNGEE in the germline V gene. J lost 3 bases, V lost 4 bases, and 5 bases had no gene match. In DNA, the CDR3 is TGTGCCAGCAGCCCTATGACAGGGGAAGAGACCCAGTACTTC. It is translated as CASSPMTGEETQYF.

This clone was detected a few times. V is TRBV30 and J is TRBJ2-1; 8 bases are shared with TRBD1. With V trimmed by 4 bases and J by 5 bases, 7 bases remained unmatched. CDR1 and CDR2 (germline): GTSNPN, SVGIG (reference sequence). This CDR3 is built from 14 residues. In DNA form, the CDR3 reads TGTGCCTGGACAGGGGGCAATGTGGACAATGAGCAGTTCTTC. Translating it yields CAWTGGNVDNEQFF.

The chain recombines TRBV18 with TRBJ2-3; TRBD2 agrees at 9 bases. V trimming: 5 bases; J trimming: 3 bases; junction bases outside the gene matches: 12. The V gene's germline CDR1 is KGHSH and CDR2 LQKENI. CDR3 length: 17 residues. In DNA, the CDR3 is TGTGCCAGCTCATCCCGGGGAGCGGGGGGCACTACAGATACGCAGTATTTT. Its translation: CASSSRGAGGTTDTQYF.